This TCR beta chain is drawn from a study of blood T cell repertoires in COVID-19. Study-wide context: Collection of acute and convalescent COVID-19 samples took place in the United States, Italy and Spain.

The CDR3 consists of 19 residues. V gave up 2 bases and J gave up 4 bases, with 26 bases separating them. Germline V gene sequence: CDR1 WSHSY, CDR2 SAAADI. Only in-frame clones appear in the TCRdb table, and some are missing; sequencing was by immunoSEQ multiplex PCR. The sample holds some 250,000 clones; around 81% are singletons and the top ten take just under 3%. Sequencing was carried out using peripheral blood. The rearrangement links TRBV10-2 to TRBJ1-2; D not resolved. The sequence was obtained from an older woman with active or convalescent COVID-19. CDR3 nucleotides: TGCGCCAGCAGTGAGACAACCCGGGGTAGGACGGCCAAGTCCTATGGCTACACCTTC. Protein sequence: CASSETTRGRTAKSYGYTF.